The clone carrying this TCR beta chain was seen at least ten times. This sample stems from a study of blood T cells in healthy people across ages. The donors, healthy Caucasians from Russia, were aged about 6 to 95. Primers used in a second PCR of roughly 7 to 12 cycles were a sample-barcoded 5' primer and a J-beta primer mix. Every cDNA molecule bore a tag from a template-switch adaptor containing 12 random nucleotides. TCRdb re-analysed the 5' RACE reads in MiXCR, keeping a single row per CDR3 protein. This table holds about 720,000 distinct CDR3 sequences, about 20% found once. With V trimmed by 6 bases and J by 5 bases, 7 bases remained unmatched. CDR1 is SGHTA, CDR2 FQGTGA, per germline. The CDR3 is 15 residues long.

The sequencing sample was made of blood. The sequence came from a man between 65 and 85 years old in good health. The chain couples TRBV7-3 to TRBJ2-5; 12 positions agree with TRBD2. This chain's CDR3 is CASSLTSGRSETQYF. For the CDR3, the DNA is TGTGCCAGCAGTCTCACTAGCGGGAGGAGTGAGACCCAGTACTTC.